What follows is one T cell receptor (beta chain) and its context. Its antigen remains unknown. These data originate in a study of response to subunit inactivated influenza vaccine. A single record per CDR3 protein comes from TCRdb applying MiXCR to the RT-PCR reads. The data hold hundreds of thousands of distinct CDR3 sequences, with around 15% observed a single time. Regarding the study as a whole: It was suggested by the authors that few new T cells are recruited by each seasonal influenza vaccination.

Germline CDR1 and CDR2: SGHTA and FQGTGA. CDR3 length equals 14 residues. V was clipped by 7 bases and J by 5 bases; unmatched bases: 8. The sequence was collected from a man aged 45 to 65 who received an inactivated influenza vaccine. The specimen comprised PBMCs from blood, sampled 14 to 15 days before vaccination. The rearrangement links TRBV7-3 to TRBJ2-1; 7 bases line up with TRBD2. CDR3 loop: CASISGVRHNEQFF. The CDR3 region has the DNA TGTGCCAGCATCAGCGGGGTCCGGCACAATGAGCAGTTCTTC.